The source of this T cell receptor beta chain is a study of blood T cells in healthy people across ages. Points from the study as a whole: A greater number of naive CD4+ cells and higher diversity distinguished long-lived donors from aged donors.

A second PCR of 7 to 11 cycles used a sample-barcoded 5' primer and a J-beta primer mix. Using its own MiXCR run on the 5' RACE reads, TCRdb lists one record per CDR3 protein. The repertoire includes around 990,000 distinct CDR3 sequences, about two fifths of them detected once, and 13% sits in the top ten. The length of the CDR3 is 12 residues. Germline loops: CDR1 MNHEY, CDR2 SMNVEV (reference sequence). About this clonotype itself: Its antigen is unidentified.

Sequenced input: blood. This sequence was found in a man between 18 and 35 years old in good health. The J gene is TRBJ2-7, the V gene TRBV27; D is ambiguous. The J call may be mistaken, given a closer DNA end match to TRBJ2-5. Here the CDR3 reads CAIGSRPETQYF. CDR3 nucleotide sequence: TGTGCCATCGGTTCAAGACCAGAGACCCAGTACTTC.